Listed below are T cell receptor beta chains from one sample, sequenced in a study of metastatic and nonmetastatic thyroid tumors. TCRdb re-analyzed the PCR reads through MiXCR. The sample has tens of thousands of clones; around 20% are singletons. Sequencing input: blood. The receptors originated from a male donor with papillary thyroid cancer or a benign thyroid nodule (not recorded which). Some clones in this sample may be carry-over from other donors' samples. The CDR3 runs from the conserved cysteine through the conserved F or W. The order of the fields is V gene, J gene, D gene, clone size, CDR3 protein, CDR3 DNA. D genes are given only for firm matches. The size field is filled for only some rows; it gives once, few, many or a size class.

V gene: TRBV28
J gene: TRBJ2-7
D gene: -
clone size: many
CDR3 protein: CASSSLGGTTLYEQYF
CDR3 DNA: TGTGCCAGCAGTTCCCTAGGCGGGACCACACTGTACGAGCAGTACTTC

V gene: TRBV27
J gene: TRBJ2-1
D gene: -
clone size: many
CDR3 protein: CASSLLGSHNEQFF
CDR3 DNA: TGTGCCAGCAGTCTTCTTGGAAGCCACAATGAGCAGTTCTTC

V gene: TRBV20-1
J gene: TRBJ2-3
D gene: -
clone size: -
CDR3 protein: CSSPSGGDTQYF
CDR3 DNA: TGCAGTTCCCCCTCTGGGGGAGATACGCAGTATTTT

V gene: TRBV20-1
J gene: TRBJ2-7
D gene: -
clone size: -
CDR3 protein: CSARPSLGEQYF
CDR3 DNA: TGCAGTGCTAGACCCTCTCTCGGCGAGCAGTACTTC

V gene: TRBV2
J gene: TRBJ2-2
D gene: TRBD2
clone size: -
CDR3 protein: CASTGKIAGLNTGELFF
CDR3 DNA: TGTGCCAGCACTGGAAAAATAGCGGGACTAAACACCGGGGAGCTGTTTTTT

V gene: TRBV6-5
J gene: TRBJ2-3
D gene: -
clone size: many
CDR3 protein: CASSYRAGSTDTQYF
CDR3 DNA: TGTGCCAGCAGTTACCGGGCCGGCAGCACAGATACGCAGTATTTT

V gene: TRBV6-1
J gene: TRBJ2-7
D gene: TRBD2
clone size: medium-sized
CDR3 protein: CASSEASGSSYEQYF
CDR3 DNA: TGTGCCAGCAGTGAAGCTAGCGGGAGCTCCTACGAGCAGTACTTC

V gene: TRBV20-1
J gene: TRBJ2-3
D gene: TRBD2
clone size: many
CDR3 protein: CSARDQIAGDIDTQYF
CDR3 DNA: TGCAGTGCTAGAGATCAAATAGCGGGAGATATAGATACGCAGTATTTT

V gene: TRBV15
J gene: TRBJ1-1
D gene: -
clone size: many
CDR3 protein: CATSRDRGTMVAFF
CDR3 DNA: TGTGCCACCAGCAGAGATAGGGGGACAATGGTCGCTTTCTTT

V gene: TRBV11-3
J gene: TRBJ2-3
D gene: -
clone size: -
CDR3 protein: CASSVEGGGLDTQYF
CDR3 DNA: TGTGCCAGCAGCGTTGAGGGTGGGGGGCTAGATACGCAGTATTTT

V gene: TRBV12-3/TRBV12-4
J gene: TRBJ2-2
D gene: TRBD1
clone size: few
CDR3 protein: CASSWGTGSTGELFF
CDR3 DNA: TGTGCCAGCAGTTGGGGGACAGGTTCCACCGGGGAGCTGTTTTTT

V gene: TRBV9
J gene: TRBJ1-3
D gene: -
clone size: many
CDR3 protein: CASSTGKGPGNTIYF
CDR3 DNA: TGTGCCAGCAGCACCGGTAAGGGGCCTGGAAACACCATATATTTT

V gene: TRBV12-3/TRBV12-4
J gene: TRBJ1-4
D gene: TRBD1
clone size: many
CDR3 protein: CASTRTGTDEKLFF
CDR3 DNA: TGTGCCAGCACCCGGACAGGTACAGATGAAAAACTGTTTTTT

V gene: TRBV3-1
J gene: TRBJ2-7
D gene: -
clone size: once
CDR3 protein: CASSQTRYEQYF
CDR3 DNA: TGTGCCAGCAGCCAGACCCGCTACGAGCAGTACTTC

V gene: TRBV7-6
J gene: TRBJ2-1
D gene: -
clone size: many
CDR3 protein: CASSSEPVSYNEQFF
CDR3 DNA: TGTGCCAGCAGCTCGGAACCCGTCTCCTACAATGAGCAGTTCTTC

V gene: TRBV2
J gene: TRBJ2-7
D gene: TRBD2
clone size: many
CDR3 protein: CATLSGSENEQYF
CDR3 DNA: TGTGCCACCCTTAGCGGGAGTGAGAACGAGCAGTACTTC

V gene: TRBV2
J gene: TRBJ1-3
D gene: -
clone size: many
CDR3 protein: CASSLLGPNSGNTIYF
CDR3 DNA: TGTGCCAGCAGTCTCCTTGGTCCGAACTCTGGAAACACCATATATTTT

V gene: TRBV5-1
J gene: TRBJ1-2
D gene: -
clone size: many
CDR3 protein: CASSFGLERKGGDYGYTF
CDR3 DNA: TGCGCCAGCAGCTTCGGACTGGAGAGGAAGGGCGGCGACTATGGCTACACCTTC

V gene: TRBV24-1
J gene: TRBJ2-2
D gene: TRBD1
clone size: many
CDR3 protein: CATSGPDRVNGELFF
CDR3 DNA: TGTGCCACCAGTGGTCCGGACAGGGTTAACGGGGAGCTGTTTTTT

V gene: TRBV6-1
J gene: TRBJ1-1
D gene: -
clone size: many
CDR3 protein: CASSVSDIGTEAFF
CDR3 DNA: TGTGCCAGCAGTGTCTCCGATATCGGCACTGAAGCTTTCTTT

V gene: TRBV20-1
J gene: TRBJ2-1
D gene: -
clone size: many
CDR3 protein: CSARVYGASSYNEQFF
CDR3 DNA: TGCAGTGCTAGAGTTTACGGCGCCAGCTCCTACAATGAGCAGTTCTTC

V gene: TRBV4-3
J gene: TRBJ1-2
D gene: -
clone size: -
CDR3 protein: CASSQAPGEGGYTF
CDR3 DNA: TGCGCCAGCAGCCAAGCGCCGGGGGAGGGTGGCTACACCTTC

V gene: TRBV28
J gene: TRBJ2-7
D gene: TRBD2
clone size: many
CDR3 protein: CASQRLAGITSNEQYF
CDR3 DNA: TGTGCCAGTCAGCGTCTAGCGGGGATCACGAGCAACGAGCAGTACTTC